This T cell receptor beta chain was sequenced in a study of blood T cell repertoires in COVID-19. In the study overall: Acute and convalescent COVID-19 samples came from the United States, Italy and Spain.

This CDR3 is built from 16 residues. Germline lookup yields CDR1 SGHDT and CDR2 YYEEEE. Between the trimmed V and J ends, which lost 1 base and 0 bases, there was a span of 12 bases. Sequenced by immunoSEQ multiplex PCR; TCRdb stores in-frame clones only, minus some. The top ten clones hold roughly 0.78% of a sample with about 200,000 clones, about 86% of them seen once. There are a few counts of this clone. The sequence came from a woman in her 70s with acute or convalescent COVID-19. Sequenced material: peripheral blood. This chain links TRBV5-6 with TRBJ2-3, with D possibly being TRBD2 (6 bases). The CDR3 DNA reads as TGTGCCAGCAGCTTGTATCTAGCGACAAGCACAGATACGCAGTATTTT. This gives the protein CASSLYLATSTDTQYF.